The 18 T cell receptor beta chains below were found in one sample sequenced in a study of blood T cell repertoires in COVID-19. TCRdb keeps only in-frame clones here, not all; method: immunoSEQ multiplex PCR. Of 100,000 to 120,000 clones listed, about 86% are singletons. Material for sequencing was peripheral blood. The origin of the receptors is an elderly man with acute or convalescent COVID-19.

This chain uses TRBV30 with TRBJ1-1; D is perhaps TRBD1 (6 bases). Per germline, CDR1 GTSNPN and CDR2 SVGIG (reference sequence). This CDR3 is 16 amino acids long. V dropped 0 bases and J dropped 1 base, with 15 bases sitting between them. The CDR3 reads CAWSVGLGGGNTEAFF. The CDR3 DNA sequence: TGTGCCTGGAGTGTAGGGTTGGGAGGGGGGAACACTGAAGCTTTCTTT.

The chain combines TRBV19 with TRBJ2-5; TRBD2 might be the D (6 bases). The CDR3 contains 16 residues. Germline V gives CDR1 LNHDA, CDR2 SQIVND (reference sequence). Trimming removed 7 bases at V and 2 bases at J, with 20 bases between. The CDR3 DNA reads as TGTGCCAGTAAAAGGCACTGGGGGGACCTTCAAGAGACCCAGTACTTC. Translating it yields CASKRHWGDLQETQYF.

The CDR3 DNA sequence: TGCAGCGTTACCACTAGCGGATCCTCCTACGAGCAGTACTTC. As protein: CSVTTSGSSYEQYF. This chain links TRBV29-1 with TRBJ2-7; 8 nucleotides agree with TRBD2. V lost 5 bases to trimming and J lost 0 bases; unmatched junction nucleotides: 6. This CDR3 comprises 14 residues. Germline CDR1 SQVTM, CDR2 ANQGSEA.

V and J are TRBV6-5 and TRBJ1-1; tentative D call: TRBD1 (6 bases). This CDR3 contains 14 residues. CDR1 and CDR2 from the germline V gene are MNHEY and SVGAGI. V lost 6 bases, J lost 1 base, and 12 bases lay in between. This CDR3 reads CASRLGHTNTEAFF. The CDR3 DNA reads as TGTGCCAGCAGACTGGGACATACGAACACTGAAGCTTTCTTT.

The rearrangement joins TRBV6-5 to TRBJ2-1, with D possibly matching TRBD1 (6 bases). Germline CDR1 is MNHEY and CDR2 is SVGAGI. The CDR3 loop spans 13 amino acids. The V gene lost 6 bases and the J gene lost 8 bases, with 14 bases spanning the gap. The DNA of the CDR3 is TGTGCCAGCAGAAAGACAGGTCTAGATGAGCAGTTCTTC. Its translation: CASRKTGLDEQFF.

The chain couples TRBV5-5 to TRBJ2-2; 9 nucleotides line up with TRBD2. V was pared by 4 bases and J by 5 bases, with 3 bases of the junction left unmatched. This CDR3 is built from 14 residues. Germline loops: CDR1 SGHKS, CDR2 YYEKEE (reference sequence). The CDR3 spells CASSQGLATGELFF. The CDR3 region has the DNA TGTGCCAGCAGCCAGGGACTAGCTACCGGGGAGCTGTTTTTT.

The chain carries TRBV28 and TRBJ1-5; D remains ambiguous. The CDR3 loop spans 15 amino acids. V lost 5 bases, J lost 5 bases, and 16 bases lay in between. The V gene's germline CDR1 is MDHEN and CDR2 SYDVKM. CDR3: CASSPHGSTHQPQHF. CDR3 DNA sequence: TGTGCCAGCAGTCCTCATGGGTCGACACATCAGCCCCAGCATTTT.

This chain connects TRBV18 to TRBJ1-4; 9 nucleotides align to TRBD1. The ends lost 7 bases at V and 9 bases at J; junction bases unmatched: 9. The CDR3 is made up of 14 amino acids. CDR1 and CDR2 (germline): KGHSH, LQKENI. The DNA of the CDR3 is TGTGCCAGCTGTCTGGACAGGGGCCTCAAAAAACTGTTTTTT. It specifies CASCLDRGLKKLFF.

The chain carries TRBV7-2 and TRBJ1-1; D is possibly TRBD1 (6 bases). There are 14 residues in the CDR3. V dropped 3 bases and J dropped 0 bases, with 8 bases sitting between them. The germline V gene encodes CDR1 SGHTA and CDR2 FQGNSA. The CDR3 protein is CASSFTGMNTEAFF. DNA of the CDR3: TGTGCCAGCAGCTTTACAGGGATGAACACTGAAGCTTTCTTT.

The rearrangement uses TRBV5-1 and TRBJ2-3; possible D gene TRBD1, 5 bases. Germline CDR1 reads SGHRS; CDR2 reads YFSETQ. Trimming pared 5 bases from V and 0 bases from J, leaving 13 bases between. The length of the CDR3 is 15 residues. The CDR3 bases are TGCGCCAGCAGACAAGGGGTTGTCAGCACAGATACGCAGTATTTT. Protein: CASRQGVVSTDTQYF.

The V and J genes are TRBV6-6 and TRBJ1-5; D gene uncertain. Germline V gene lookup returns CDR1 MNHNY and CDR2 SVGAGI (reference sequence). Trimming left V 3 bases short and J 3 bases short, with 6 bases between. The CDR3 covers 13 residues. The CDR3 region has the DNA TGTGCCAGCAGTTATGACTCCAATCAGCCCCAGCATTTT. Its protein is CASSYDSNQPQHF.

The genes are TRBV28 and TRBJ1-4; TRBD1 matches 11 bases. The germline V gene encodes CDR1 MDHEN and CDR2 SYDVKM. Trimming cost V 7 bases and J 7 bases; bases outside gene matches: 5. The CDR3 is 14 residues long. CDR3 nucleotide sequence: TGTGCCAGCATCCGGGACAGGGGGACTGAAAAACTGTTTTTT. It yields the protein CASIRDRGTEKLFF.

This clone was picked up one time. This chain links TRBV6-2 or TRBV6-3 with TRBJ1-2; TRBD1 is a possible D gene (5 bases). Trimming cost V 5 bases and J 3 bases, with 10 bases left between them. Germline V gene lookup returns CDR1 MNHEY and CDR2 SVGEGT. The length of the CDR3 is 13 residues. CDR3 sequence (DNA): TGTGCCAGCAGTCCAGACAGCTACTATGGCTACACCTTC. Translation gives CASSPDSYYGYTF.

The CDR3 nucleotides read TGTGCCAGCAGCTTAGGAGGGACTAGCGGCTATAATGAGCAGTTCTTC. This gives the protein CASSLGGTSGYNEQFF. The V and J genes are TRBV11-2 and TRBJ2-1, with 11 bases fitting TRBD2. This CDR3 contains 16 residues. Germline loops: CDR1 SGHAT, CDR2 FQNNGV. V trimming: 1 base; J trimming: 7 bases; junction bases outside the gene matches: 6.

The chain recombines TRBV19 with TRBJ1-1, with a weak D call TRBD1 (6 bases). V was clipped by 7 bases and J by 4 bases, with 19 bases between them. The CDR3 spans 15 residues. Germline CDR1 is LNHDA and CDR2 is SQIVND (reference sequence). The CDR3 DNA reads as TGTGCCAGTACCATGGGGCGGGGGCGCGGCACTGAAGCTTTCTTT. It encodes CASTMGRGRGTEAFF. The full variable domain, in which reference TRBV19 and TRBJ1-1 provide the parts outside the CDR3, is DGGITQSPKYLFRKEGQNVTLSCEQNLNHDAMYWYRQDPGQGLRLIYYSQIVNDFQKGDIAEGYSVSREKKESFPLTVTSAQKNPTAFYLCASTMGRGRGTEAFFGQGTRLTVV.

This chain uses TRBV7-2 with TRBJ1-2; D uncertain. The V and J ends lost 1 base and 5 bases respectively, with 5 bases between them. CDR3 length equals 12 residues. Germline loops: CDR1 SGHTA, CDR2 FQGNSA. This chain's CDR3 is CASSLVSYGYTF. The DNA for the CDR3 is TGTGCCAGCAGCTTAGTTTCTTATGGCTACACCTTC. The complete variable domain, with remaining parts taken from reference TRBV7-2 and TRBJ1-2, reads GAGVSQSPSNKVTEKGKDVELRCDPISGHTALYWYRQSLGQGLEFLIYFQGNSAPDKSGLPSDRFSAERTGGSVSTLTIQRTQQEDSAVYLCASSLVSYGYTFGSGTRLTVV.

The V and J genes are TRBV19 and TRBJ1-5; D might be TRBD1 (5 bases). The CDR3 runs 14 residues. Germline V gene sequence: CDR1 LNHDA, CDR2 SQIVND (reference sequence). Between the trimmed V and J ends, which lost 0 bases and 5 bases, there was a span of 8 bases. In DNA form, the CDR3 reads TGTGCCAGTAGTATAGAAATCAGGGATCAGCCCCAGCATTTT. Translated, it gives CASSIEIRDQPQHF.

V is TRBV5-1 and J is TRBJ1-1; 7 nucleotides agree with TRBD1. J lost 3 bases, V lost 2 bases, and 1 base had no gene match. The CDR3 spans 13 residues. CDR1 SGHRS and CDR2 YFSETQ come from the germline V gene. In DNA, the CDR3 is TGCGCCAGCAGCTTTACAGGGGACACTGAAGCTTTCTTT. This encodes CASSFTGDTEAFF.